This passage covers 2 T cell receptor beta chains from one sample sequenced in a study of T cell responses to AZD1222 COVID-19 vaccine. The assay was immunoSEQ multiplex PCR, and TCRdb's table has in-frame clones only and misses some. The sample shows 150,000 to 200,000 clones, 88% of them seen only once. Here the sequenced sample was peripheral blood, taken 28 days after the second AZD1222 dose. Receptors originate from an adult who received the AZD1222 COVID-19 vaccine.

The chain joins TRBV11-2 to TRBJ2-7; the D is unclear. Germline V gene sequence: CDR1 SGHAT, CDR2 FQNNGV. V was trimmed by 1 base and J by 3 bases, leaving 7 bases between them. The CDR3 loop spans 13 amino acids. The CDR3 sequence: CASSLGTLYEQYF. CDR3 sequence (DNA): TGTGCCAGCAGCTTAGGGACGCTCTACGAGCAGTACTTC.

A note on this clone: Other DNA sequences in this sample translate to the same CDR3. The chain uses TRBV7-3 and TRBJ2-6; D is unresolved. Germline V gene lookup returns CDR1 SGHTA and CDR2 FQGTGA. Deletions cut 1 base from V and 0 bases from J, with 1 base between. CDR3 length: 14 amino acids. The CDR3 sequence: CASSLSSGANVLTF. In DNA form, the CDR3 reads TGTGCCAGCAGCTTAAGCTCTGGGGCCAACGTCCTGACTTTC.